These 22 T cell receptor beta chains were sequenced from one sample in a study of neurological immune-mediated disorders. TCRdb passed the 5' RACE reads through MiXCR, listing each CDR3 protein once. The data hold fewer than 40,000 distinct CDR3 sequences, with 4% observed a single time. The sample consisted of CD4+ T cells from blood. The origin of the receptors is a woman aged 40 to 49 in good health.

This clonotype has a count of ten or more. The chain links TRBV10-1 to TRBJ1-5; a possible D gene is TRBD1 (6 bases). Trimming cost V 8 bases and J 5 bases, with 31 bases left between them. The germline V gene has CDR1 WNHNN and CDR2 SYGVQD (reference sequence). The CDR3 runs 19 residues. CDR3 protein: CASDILTGHKGRCDQPQHF. CDR3 sequence (DNA): TGCGCCAGCGACATTCTCACAGGGCACAAGGGTAGATGCGATCAGCCCCAGCATTTT.

Ten or more counts support this clonotype. This chain uses TRBV20-1 with TRBJ2-3; 11 bases map to TRBD1. The CDR3 spans 18 residues. CDR1 and CDR2 (germline): DFQATT, SNEGSKA (reference sequence). V was pared by 0 bases and J by 3 bases, with 11 bases of the junction left unmatched. The CDR3 loop is CSAREDRGLYSPTDTQYF. The CDR3, as DNA: TGCAGTGCTAGAGAGGACAGGGGGCTTTATTCCCCAACAGATACGCAGTATTTT.

The sample holds many counts of this clonotype. J is TRBJ2-5 and V is TRBV20-1, with a weak D call TRBD2 (6 bases). Germline lookup yields CDR1 DFQATT and CDR2 SNEGSKA (reference sequence). The CDR3 runs to 15 residues. V dropped 6 bases and J dropped 3 bases, with 20 bases sitting between them. The CDR3 reads CSATGTGRQEETQYF. In DNA form, the CDR3 reads TGCAGTGCCACCGGCACGGGGAGGCAGGAAGAGACCCAGTACTTC.

The sample holds many counts of this clonotype. The genes are TRBV5-1 and TRBJ2-2, with no clear D. The CDR3 length is 13 residues. Between the trimmed V and J ends, which lost 4 bases and 4 bases, there was a span of 8 bases. CDR1 is SGHRS and CDR2 is YFSETQ in the germline V gene. In DNA form, the CDR3 reads TGCGCCAGCAGCGGGCCCGTCACCGGGGAGCTGTTTTTT. This codes for CASSGPVTGELFF.

This clonotype was recorded at least ten times. The chain joins TRBV12-3 or TRBV12-4 to TRBJ1-5; 9 nucleotides match TRBD1. V was pared by 3 bases and J by 7 bases, with 1 base of the junction left unmatched. The CDR3 covers 13 residues. CDR3 DNA: TGTGCCAGCAGTTTTACAGGGGGCCAGCCCCAGCATTTT. Translating it yields CASSFTGGQPQHF.

This clonotype appeared many times. V is TRBV6-5 and J is TRBJ2-1, with 8 nucleotides matching TRBD1. The CDR3 runs 14 residues. The ends lost 8 bases at V and 10 bases at J; junction bases unmatched: 13. CDR1 is MNHEY and CDR2 is SVGAGI in the germline V gene. In DNA form, the CDR3 reads TGTGCCAGCCGGACAGGGACCCAGCGAAGCGAGCAGTTCTTC. Its protein is CASRTGTQRSEQFF.

Many counts were recorded for this clonotype. This chain links TRBV20-1 with TRBJ1-5; 9 positions agree with TRBD1. The CDR3 is 15 amino acids. Looked up from germline, CDR1 is DFQATT and CDR2 is SNEGSKA (reference sequence). The V segment lost 2 bases and the J segment 7 bases; nucleotides outside the gene matches: 9. CDR3 region: CSARTSPGQGQPQHF. CDR3 bases: TGCAGTGCTAGAACATCCCCGGGACAGGGACAGCCCCAGCATTTT.

This clonotype occurred many times. The chain couples TRBV5-1 to TRBJ2-3, with 9 bases that match TRBD2. Germline CDR1 SGHRS, CDR2 YFSETQ. V was clipped by 5 bases and J by 8 bases; unmatched bases: 12. This CDR3 has 15 residues. The CDR3 loop reads CASSSSSGSWATQYF. CDR3 DNA sequence: TGCGCCAGCAGTTCGAGTAGCGGGAGTTGGGCTACGCAGTATTTT.

The rearrangement links TRBV29-1 to TRBJ2-7; 8 bases match TRBD1. Per the germline V gene, CDR1 is SQVTM and CDR2 is ANQGSEA. This CDR3 spans 12 amino acids. V was clipped by 6 bases and J by 2 bases; unmatched bases: 3. CDR3 residues: CSVRTGPYEQYF. CDR3 coding DNA: TGCAGCGTAAGGACAGGGCCCTACGAGCAGTACTTC.

The sample holds many counts of this clonotype. The rearrangement joins TRBV5-1 to TRBJ2-5; 8 nucleotides align to TRBD1. The germline gives CDR1 SGHRS, CDR2 YFSETQ. V was clipped by 0 bases and J by 5 bases; unmatched bases: 6. The CDR3 spans 15 residues. The CDR3 here is CASSLVAGGMETQYF. CDR3 DNA sequence: TGCGCCAGCAGCTTGGTGGCAGGGGGCATGGAGACCCAGTACTTC. Looking up the rest from reference TRBV5-1 and TRBJ2-5 gives the full variable domain: KAGVTQTPRYLIKTRGQQVTLSCSPISGHRSVSWYQQTPGQGLQFLFEYFSETQRNKGNFPGRFSGRQFSNSRSEMNVSTLELGDSALYLCASSLVAGGMETQYFGPGTRLLVL.

This clonotype was seen ten or more times. V is TRBV5-1 and J is TRBJ2-1, with a tentative D call TRBD2 (6 bases). CDR3 length equals 15 residues. Between the trimmed V and J ends, which lost 1 base and 7 bases, there was a span of 15 bases. CDR1 is SGHRS, CDR2 YFSETQ, per germline. Here the CDR3 DNA reads TGCGCCAGCAGCTTGAGAGCGGGCGCGGGGAATGAGCAGTTCTTC. Its protein is CASSLRAGAGNEQFF.

This clonotype has a count of ten or more. V and J are TRBV12-3 or TRBV12-4 and TRBJ2-1; 8 bases are shared with TRBD1. V gave up 5 bases and J gave up 5 bases; unmatched junction bases: 2. The CDR3 sequence is 13 residues long. The CDR3 nucleotides read TGTGCCAGCAGTAAGGACAGGGACAATGAGCAGTTCTTC. This encodes CASSKDRDNEQFF.

This clonotype was counted many times. This chain joins TRBV10-2 and TRBJ2-5, with D possibly being TRBD1 or TRBD2 (6 bases each). From germline, CDR1 is WSHSY and CDR2 SAAADI. Trimming took off 4 bases at V and 4 bases at J, with 10 bases between the two ends. The CDR3 contains 13 residues. The CDR3 spells CASSGRGGETQYF. The CDR3 nucleotides read TGCGCCAGCAGTGGCAGGGGAGGAGAGACCCAGTACTTC.

This rearrangement joins TRBV30 to TRBJ1-1; TRBD1 might be the D (6 bases). Between the trimmed V and J ends, which lost 0 bases and 1 base, there was a span of 12 bases. Germline V gene lookup returns CDR1 GTSNPN and CDR2 SVGIG (reference sequence). This CDR3 has 15 amino acids. CDR3 sequence reads: CAWSVSGTQNTEAFF. The CDR3 DNA sequence: TGTGCCTGGAGTGTAAGTGGGACACAGAACACTGAAGCTTTCTTT.

This clonotype has at least ten counts. J is TRBJ1-2 and V is TRBV20-1; 8 nucleotides line up with TRBD1. The CDR3 consists of 15 residues. Trimming took 5 bases from V and 7 from J; bases not matched to a gene: 15. CDR1 and CDR2 (germline): DFQATT, SNEGSKA (reference sequence). The CDR3 spells CSAEKKPGGAVGYTF. The DNA of the CDR3 is TGCAGTGCTGAGAAAAAACCAGGGGGCGCCGTTGGCTACACCTTC.

Many counts were recorded for this clonotype. V gene TRBV5-1 combines with J gene TRBJ2-6; TRBD2 aligns across 13 bases. With 4 bases clipped from V and 3 bases from J, the junction kept 4 bases outside the gene matches. This CDR3 is built from 17 residues. The germline V gene has CDR1 SGHRS and CDR2 YFSETQ. Here the CDR3 reads CASSPGLAGLGANVLTF. In DNA form, the CDR3 reads TGCGCCAGCAGCCCGGGACTAGCGGGACTTGGGGCCAACGTCCTGACTTTC.

There are many counts of this clonotype. The chain recombines TRBV10-1 with TRBJ1-2; unclear D gene. Germline V gene data show CDR1 as WNHNN and CDR2 as SYGVQD (reference sequence). The CDR3 has 14 amino acids. V was trimmed by 0 bases and J by 8 bases, leaving 13 bases between them. CDR3 nucleotides: TGCGCCAGCAGTGAGTCGTCTAGGAGGAGCGGCTACACCTTC. The encoded protein is CASSESSRRSGYTF.

This clonotype showed up many times. The gene calls are TRBV7-8 and TRBJ2-5; 8 bases match TRBD1. The CDR3 has 15 amino acids. The V gene's germline CDR1 is SGHVS and CDR2 FQNEAQ. With V trimmed by 1 base and J by 4 bases, 5 bases remained unmatched. The CDR3 DNA reads as TGTGCCAGCAGCTTAGAGACAGGGGTTGGAGAGACCCAGTACTTC. It is translated as CASSLETGVGETQYF.

This clonotype was observed many times. J is TRBJ1-1 and V is TRBV12-3 or TRBV12-4; the D is unclear. Trimming pared 5 bases from V and 0 bases from J, leaving 10 bases between. The length of the CDR3 is 14 residues. DNA for the CDR3: TGTGCCAGCAGTAAGGACGCAATGAACACTGAAGCTTTCTTT. This codes for CASSKDAMNTEAFF.

In this sample, this clonotype turned up many times. The chain is built from TRBV7-8 and TRBJ2-2, with TRBD1 as a possible D gene (5 bases). The CDR3 spans 13 residues. Germline assignment: CDR1 SGHVS and CDR2 FQNEAQ. V dropped 7 bases and J dropped 5 bases, with 11 bases sitting between them. For the CDR3, the DNA is TGTGCCAGCATTCCAGGGTATACCGGGGAGCTGTTTTTT. Protein sequence: CASIPGYTGELFF.

This clonotype was picked up one time. One end of the junction is discordant with germline, which a read error may explain. The chain carries TRBV19 and TRBJ2-6; no clear D gene. Germline CDR1 reads LNHDA; CDR2 reads SQIVND (reference sequence). The CDR3 runs 16 residues. CDR3 sequence: CASNMPGLSGTNVLTF. The CDR3 nucleotides read TGTGCCAGTAATATGCCAGGCCTCTCTGGGACCAACGTCCTGACTTTC. Variable domain in full (rest from reference TRBV19 and TRBJ2-6): DGGITQSPKYLFRKEGQNVTLSCEQNLNHDAMYWYRQDPGQGLRLIYYSQIVNDFQKGDIAEGYSVSREKKESFPLTVTSAQKNPTAFYLCASNMPGLSGTNVLTFGAGSRLTVL.

This clonotype showed up many times. The chain joins TRBV20-1 to TRBJ2-1; 9 positions agree with TRBD2. Germline CDR1 reads DFQATT; CDR2 reads SNEGSKA (reference sequence). Trimming took 3 bases from V and 3 from J; bases not matched to a gene: 6. The CDR3 covers 15 residues. The CDR3 sequence: CSASSSGGFYNEQFF. In nucleotides, the CDR3 is TGCAGTGCTAGTTCCAGCGGGGGGTTCTACAATGAGCAGTTCTTC.